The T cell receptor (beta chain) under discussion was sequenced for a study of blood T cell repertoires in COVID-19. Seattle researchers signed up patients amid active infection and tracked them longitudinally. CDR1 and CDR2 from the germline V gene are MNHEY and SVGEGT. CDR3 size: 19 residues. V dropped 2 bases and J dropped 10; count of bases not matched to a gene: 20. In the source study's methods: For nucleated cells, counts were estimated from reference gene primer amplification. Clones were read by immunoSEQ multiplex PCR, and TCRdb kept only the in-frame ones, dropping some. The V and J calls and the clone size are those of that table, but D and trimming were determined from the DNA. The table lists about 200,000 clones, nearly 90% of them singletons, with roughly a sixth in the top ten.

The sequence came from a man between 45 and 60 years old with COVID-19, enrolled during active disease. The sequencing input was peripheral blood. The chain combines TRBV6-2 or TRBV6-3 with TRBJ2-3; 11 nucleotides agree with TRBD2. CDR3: CASSYRTSGLAGGDEAQYF. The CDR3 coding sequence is TGTGCCAGCAGTTACCGGACGTCCGGGCTAGCGGGGGGAGATGAGGCGCAGTATTTT.